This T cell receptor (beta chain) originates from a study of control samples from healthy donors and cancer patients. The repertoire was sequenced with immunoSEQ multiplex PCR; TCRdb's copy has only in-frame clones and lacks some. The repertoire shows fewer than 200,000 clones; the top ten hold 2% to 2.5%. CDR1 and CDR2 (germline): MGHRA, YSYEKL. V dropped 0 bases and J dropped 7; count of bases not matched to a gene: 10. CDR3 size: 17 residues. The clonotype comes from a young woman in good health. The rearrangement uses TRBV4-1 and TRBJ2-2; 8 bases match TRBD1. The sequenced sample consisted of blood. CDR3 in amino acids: CASSQDRGRGRIGELFF. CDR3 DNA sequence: TGCGCCAGCAGCCAAGATCGGGGCAGGGGGCGAATCGGGGAGCTGTTTTTT.